Detailed here is one T cell receptor beta chain. Its antigen specificity is not known. Per-base qualities were not stored, and no clone one base away is much larger. The sample is drawn from a study of cytomegalovirus exposure and HLA in healthy donors (dated by TCRdb to 2016 to 2017). Concerning the study at large: According to a later analysis, one platform produced both the roughly 130 validation repertoires and the 720 or so repertoires of the first cohort. The study aimed to test whether cataloging public T cell receptors could reveal signatures of past pathogen exposure. A separate validation cohort of roughly 130 different subjects was used in addition to the 666-subject first cohort. High-throughput TCR immunosequencing, statistical association of individual TCRs with disease status, and machine learning were combined to predict cytomegalovirus infection status. General conclusions and limits of the study: A later analysis had no HLA typing for the validation cohort, so co-occurrence there was scored across all 120 repertoires. According to the authors, the approach could potentially be generalized to other disease states and immunological phenotypes. Subsequent analysis determined that TCRs grouped into clusters in the first cohort also showed a tendency toward co-occurrence across the 120 validation repertoires, and approximately 93% of cluster scores exceeded 0. While some public TCRs were present in many individuals, most TCR sequences turned up only very rarely across donors. In vitro tests confirmed that a few of the cytomegalovirus-associated TCR beta chains recognize cytomegalovirus antigens. Cytomegalovirus status was reported to be diagnosed by the classifier with high specificity and sensitivity in both the original and validation cohorts. The study listed approximately 160 TCR beta chains as associated with cytomegalovirus.

Donors formed part of the validation cohort, which comprised 120 subjects and was distinct from the first cohort of some 700 subjects. The library was obtained by the immunoSEQ multiplex PCR assay. In the original analysis: To diagnose cytomegalovirus status from the catalog of TCR beta chain sequences, a statistical classification framework was built. TCRdb holds this immuneACCESS table with in-frame rearrangements only. Some clones are missing; in checked studies, unresolved V genes explain under half, and the rest has no known cause. The DNA was the basis for D and trimming; V, J and clone size are from that table. This sample gives nearly 110,000 clones in total; 88% of them show up just once. Jointly, the top ten make up about 1.8% of the sample. CDR1 and CDR2 (KGHSH, LQKENI) derive from the germline V gene. Measured from the cysteine to the phenylalanine, the CDR3 is 13 residues long. CDR3 DNA is the only sequence kept; it has 39 bases, read in frame from the first base. V is pared back by 3 bases and J by 6 bases, with 9 bases lying between the germline termini.

Sequenced: PBMCs. The sequence is built from TRBV18 and TRBJ2-1, and perhaps TRBD2 as D gene, on 6 matching bases. The clonotype comes from a woman aged 18-29 years in good health and CMV-seropositive. The nucleotides are TGTGCCAGCTCACCGGAGGGGACCAATGAGCAGTTCTTC. This translates into CASSPEGTNEQFF.